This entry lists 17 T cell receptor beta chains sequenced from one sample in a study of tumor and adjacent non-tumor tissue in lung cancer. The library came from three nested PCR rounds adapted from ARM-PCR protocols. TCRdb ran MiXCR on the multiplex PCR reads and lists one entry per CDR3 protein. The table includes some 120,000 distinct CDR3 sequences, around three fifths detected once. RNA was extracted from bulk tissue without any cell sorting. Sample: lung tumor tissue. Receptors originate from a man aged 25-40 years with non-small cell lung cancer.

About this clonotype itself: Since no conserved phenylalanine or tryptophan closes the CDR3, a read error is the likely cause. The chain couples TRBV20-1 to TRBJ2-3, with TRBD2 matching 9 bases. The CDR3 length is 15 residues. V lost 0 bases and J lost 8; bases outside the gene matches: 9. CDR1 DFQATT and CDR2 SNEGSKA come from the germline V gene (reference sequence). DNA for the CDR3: TGCAGTGCTAGAGAAAGTGCGGGACTAGCAAGTACGCAGTATTAT. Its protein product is CSARESAGLASTQYY.

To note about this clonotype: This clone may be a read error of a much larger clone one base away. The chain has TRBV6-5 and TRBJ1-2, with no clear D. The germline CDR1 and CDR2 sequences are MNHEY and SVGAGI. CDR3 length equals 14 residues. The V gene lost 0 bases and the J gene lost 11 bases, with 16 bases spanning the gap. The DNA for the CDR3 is TGTGCCAGCAGTTACTCGAGGCGGGGAGGAAGGTACACCTTC. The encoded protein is CASSYSRRGGRYTF.

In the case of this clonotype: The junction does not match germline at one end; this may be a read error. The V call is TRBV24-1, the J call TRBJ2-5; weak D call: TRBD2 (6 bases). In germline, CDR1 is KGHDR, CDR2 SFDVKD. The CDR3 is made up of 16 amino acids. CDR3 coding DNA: TGTGTCACCGACGGGGGTCCGGGACTCTGGAGAGGGACCCAGTACTTC. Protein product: CVTDGGPGLWRGTQYF.

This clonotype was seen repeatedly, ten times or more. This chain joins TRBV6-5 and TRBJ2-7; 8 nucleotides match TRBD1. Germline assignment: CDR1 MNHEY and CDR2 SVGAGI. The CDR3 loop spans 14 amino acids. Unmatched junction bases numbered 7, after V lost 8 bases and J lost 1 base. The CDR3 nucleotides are TGTGCCAGCGCCGTTAGGACAGGGTCCTACGAGCAGTACTTC. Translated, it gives CASAVRTGSYEQYF.

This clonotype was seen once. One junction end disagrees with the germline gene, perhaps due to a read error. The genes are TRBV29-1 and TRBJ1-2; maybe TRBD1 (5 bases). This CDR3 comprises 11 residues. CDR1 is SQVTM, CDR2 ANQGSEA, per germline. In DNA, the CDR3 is TGTAGTGCAGCGGGGCCGTTTGGTTACACCTTC. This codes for CSAAGPFGYTF.

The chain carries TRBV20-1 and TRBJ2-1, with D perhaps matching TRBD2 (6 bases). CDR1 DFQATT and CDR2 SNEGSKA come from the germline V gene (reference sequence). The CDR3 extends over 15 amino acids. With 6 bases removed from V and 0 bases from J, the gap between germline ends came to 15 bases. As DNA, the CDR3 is TGCAGTGCGTCTAGTGGGAGGACCTCCTACAATGAGCAGTTCTTC. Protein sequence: CSASSGRTSYNEQFF.

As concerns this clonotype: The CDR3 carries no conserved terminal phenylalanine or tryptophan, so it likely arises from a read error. The CDR3 region has the DNA TGTGCCAGTAGTTTCTCGGGTCAGGGGAATGAGCAGTTCCTC. It specifies CASSFSGQGNEQFL. The chain carries TRBV12-3 or TRBV12-4 and TRBJ2-1; maybe TRBD1 (6 bases). This CDR3 contains 14 residues.

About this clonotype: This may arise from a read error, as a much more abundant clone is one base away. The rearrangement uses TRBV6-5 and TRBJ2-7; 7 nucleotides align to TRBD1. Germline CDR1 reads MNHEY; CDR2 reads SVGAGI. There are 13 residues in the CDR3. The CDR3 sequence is CASSRQGSYEHYF. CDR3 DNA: TGTGCCAGCAGTCGACAGGGTTCCTACGAGCATTACTTC.

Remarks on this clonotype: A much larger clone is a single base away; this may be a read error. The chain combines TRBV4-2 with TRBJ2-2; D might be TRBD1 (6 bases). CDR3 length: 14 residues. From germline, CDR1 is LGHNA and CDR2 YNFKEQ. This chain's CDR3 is CASSHYSGAGEMFF. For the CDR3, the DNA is TGTGCCAGCAGCCACTACTCAGGGGCCGGGGAGATGTTTTTT.

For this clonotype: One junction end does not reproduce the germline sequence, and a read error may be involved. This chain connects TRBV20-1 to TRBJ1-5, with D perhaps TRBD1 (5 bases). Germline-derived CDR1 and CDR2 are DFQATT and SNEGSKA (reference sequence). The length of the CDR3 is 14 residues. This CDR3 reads CSTSTRVSNQPQHF. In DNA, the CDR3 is TGCAGTACTAGTACCAGGGTTAGCAATCAGCCCCAGCATTTT.

The CDR3: CASSFEHTDTRYF. Written as DNA, the CDR3 is TGTGCCAGCAGCTTCGAGCACACTGATACGAGGTATTTT. V gene TRBV11-3 combines with J gene TRBJ2-3; the D is unclear. Trimming cost V 3 bases and J 14 bases, with 18 bases left between them. The CDR3 spans 13 residues. Germline CDR1 is SGHNT and CDR2 is YENEEA.

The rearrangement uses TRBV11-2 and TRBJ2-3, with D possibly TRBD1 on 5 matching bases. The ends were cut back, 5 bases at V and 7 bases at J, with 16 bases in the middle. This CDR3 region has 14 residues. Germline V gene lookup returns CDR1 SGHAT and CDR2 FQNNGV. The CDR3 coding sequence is TGTGCCAGCAGCCCCAGGGCGAGGTCAAATACGCAGTATTTT. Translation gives CASSPRARSNTQYF.

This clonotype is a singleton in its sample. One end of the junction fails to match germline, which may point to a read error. The CDR3 bases are TGCGCCAGCAGCTTAAGGGGGGGGCTCGGCTCTGAAGCTTTCTTC. The encoded protein is CASSLRGGLGSEAFF. The chain has TRBV11-1 and TRBJ1-1, with D tentatively TRBD1 (6 bases). The CDR3 length is 15 residues. Germline CDR1 and CDR2: SGHAT and FQDESV (reference sequence). The complete variable domain, with remaining parts taken from reference TRBV11-1 and TRBJ1-1, reads EAEVAQSPRYKITEKSQAVAFWCDPISGHATLYWYRQILGQGPELLVQFQDESVVDDSQLPKDRFSAERLKGVDSTLKIQPAELGDSAMYLCASSLRGGLGSEAFFGQGTRLTVV.

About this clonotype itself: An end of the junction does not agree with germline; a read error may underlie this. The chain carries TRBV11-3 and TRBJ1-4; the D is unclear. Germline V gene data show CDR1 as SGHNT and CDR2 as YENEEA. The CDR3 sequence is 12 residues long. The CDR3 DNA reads TGTGCCAGCAGCCTAGAAGCTGAAAAACTGTTTTTT. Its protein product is CASSLEAEKLFF.

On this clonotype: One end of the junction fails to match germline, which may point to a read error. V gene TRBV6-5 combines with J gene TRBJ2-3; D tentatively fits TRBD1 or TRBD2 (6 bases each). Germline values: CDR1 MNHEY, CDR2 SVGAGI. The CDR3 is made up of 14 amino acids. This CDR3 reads CVSSYRGPPDTQYF. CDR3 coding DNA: TGTGTCAGCAGTTACCGGGGGCCGCCAGATACGCAGTATTTT.

CDR3 sequence reads: CASSLAATGRSEQYF. The CDR3 region has the DNA TGTGCCAGCAGCCTTGCCGCGACAGGGCGCTCCGAGCAGTACTTC. The chain is built from TRBV5-4 and TRBJ2-7; 7 positions agree with TRBD1. Germline values: CDR1 SGHNT, CDR2 YYREEE (reference sequence). With 4 bases clipped from V and 6 bases from J, the junction kept 13 bases outside the gene matches. There are 15 residues in the CDR3.

Written as DNA, the CDR3 is TGCAGTGCTAGAGATAATAGCCAGGTCGGTCAGCCCCAGCATTTT. Protein: CSARDNSQVGQPQHF. The chain uses TRBV20-1 and TRBJ1-5; D is unclear. CDR1 and CDR2 (germline): DFQATT, SNEGSKA (reference sequence). V was shortened by 0 bases and J by 6 bases, with 15 bases between the two germline ends. The length of the CDR3 is 15 residues.